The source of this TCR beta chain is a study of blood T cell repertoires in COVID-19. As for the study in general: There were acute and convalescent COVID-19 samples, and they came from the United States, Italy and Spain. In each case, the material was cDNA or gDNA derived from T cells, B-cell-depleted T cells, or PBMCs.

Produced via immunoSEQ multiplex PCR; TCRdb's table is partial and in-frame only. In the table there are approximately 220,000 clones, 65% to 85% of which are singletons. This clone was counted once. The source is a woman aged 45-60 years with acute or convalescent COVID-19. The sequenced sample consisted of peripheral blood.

This CDR3 reads CASSGDTTNYGYTF. The CDR3 region has the DNA TGTGCCAGCAGTGGGGACACTACTAACTATGGCTACACCTTC. The chain joins TRBV2 to TRBJ1-2; a weak D match, TRBD1 (6 bases). CDR3 length equals 14 residues. Per germline, CDR1 SNHLY and CDR2 FYNNEI. Trimming removed 4 bases from V and 0 bases from J, with 9 bases in between.